The entry below describes one TCR beta chain. This sample was included in a study of identical twins. The V segment lost 7 bases and the J segment 2 bases; nucleotides outside the gene matches: 6. CDR3 length equals 14 residues. One entry per CDR3 protein, called by TCRdb with MiXCR from the 5' RACE reads. The table shows about 790,000 distinct CDR3 sequences, with approximately 18% occurring only once. This same sample was also taken into another study, of T cells expressing NK-cell markers.

This sequence joins TRBV12-3 or TRBV12-4 and TRBJ1-2, with 8 bases fitting TRBD1. The sequenced material came from PBMCs. This clonotype was sampled from a woman between 18 and 29 years old in good health. In DNA form, the CDR3 reads TGTGCCAGCAAGCCGGGACAGGTAAACTATGGCTACACCTTC. It translates to CASKPGQVNYGYTF.